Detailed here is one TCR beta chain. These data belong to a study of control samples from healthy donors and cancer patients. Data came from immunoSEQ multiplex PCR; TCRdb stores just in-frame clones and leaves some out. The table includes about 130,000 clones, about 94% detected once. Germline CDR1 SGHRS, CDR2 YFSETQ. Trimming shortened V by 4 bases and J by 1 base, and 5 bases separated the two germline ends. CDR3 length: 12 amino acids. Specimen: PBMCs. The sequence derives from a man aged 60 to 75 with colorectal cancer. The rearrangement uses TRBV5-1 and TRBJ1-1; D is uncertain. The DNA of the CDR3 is TGCGCCAGCAGCATCGGGAACACTGAAGCTTTCTTT. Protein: CASSIGNTEAFF.